The present T cell receptor (beta chain) was sequenced within a study of sequential checkpoint blockade in melanoma. About the study: Randomization was 1:1 between first-line nivolumab→ipilimumab and ipilimumab→nivolumab. After both sequences, patients received maintenance nivolumab.

Assay: immunoSEQ multiplex PCR; the TCRdb copy retains only in-frame clones and omits some. The table shows 6,600 or so clones, with roughly 53% occurring only once. CDR1 is LGHNA, CDR2 YSLEER, per germline. The trim removed 0 bases at V and 8 bases at J, leaving 13 bases unmatched. The length of the CDR3 is 17 residues. Treatment noted: randomized to nivolumab then ipilimumab (arm A) or the reverse (arm B). No patient had prior DNA-damaging chemotherapy. Live CD3+CD8+ CD19− CD56− cells were sorted from PBMCs. The clonotype originates from a human donor with melanoma. Source: CD8+ T cells sorted from blood (inferred from file names), taken from a patient given nivolumab and ipilimumab in sequence. The rearrangement joins TRBV4-3 to TRBJ2-1; 7 bases agree with TRBD1. CDR3 protein: CASSQDTVGRGSHEQFF. The CDR3 coding sequence is TGCGCCAGCAGCCAAGATACGGTTGGCAGGGGGTCGCATGAGCAGTTCTTC.